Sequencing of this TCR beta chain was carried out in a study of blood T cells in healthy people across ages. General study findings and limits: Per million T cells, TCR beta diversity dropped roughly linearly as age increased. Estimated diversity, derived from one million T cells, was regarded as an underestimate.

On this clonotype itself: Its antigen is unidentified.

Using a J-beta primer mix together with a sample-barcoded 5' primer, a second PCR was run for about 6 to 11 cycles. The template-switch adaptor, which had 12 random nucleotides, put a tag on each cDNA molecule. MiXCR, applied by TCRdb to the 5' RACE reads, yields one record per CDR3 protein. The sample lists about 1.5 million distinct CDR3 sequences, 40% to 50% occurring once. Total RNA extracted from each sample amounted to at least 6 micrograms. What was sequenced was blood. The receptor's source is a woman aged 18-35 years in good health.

CDR3 DNA sequence: TGTGCCAGCAGTTTAGTGGCAGGTCGCAATATTTACAATGAGCAGTTCTTC. Translation: CASSLVAGRNIYNEQFF. The V gene is TRBV12-3 or TRBV12-4, the J gene TRBJ2-1; no clear D gene. The CDR3 has 17 amino acids. V gave up 1 base and J gave up 4 bases, with 17 bases separating them.